Shown below are 27 T cell receptor beta chains from a single sample sequenced in a study of cytomegalovirus exposure and HLA in healthy donors (dated by TCRdb to the late 2010s). Libraries were constructed by the immunoSEQ multiplex PCR assay. The multiplex PCR relied on a mix of 60 forward primers for TCR Vbeta segments and 13 reverse primers for TCR Jbeta segments. TCRdb took this table from immuneACCESS and kept in-frame rearrangements with V and J called. Such tables lack part of the clones; where checked against another copy, unresolved V genes explain under half of the gap, and the rest is unexplained. The sample table shows some 200,000 clones, and roughly four fifths are seen once. Around 2.2% of the sample goes to the ten largest clones. The sequencing sample was made of PBMCs. These receptors were obtained from a woman younger than 45 in good health and CMV-seronegative.

J is TRBJ2-3 and V is TRBV2; D not resolved. CDR1 and CDR2 from the germline V gene are SNHLY and FYNNEI. V was cut by 8 bases and J by 2 bases, with 17 bases left in between. This CDR3 has 15 residues. The CDR3 nucleotides are TGTGCCAGCGCCCTCAGGCCCCAACCCACAGATACGCAGTATTTT. Protein: CASALRPQPTDTQYF.

The genes are TRBV10-3 and TRBJ2-7; 9 bases fit TRBD2. This CDR3 has 15 residues. Germline assignment: CDR1 ENHRY and CDR2 SYGVKD. J gave up 3 bases and V 8 bases, and 11 bases lay outside the gene matches. CDR3 amino acids: CAISSGIAGVYEQYF. The CDR3 DNA reads TGTGCCATCTCCTCCGGGATAGCGGGGGTCTACGAGCAGTACTTC.

The chain is built from TRBV27 and TRBJ1-1; a possible D gene is TRBD1 (5 bases). From germline, CDR1 is MNHEY and CDR2 SMNVEV (reference sequence). This CDR3 spans 14 amino acids. Trimming cost V 3 bases and J 0 bases, with 8 bases left between them. The CDR3 region is CASSFQDMNTEAFF. The CDR3 nucleotides read TGTGCCAGCAGTTTCCAGGACATGAACACTGAAGCTTTCTTT.

This chain joins TRBV6-5 and TRBJ1-3; D unresolved. The ends were cut back, 4 bases at V and 3 bases at J, with 7 bases in the middle. The CDR3 extends over 13 amino acids. The germline V gene has CDR1 MNHEY and CDR2 SVGAGI. The CDR3 sequence: CASSLADGNTIYF. CDR3 DNA sequence: TGTGCCAGCAGTTTGGCCGATGGAAACACCATATATTTT.

J is TRBJ2-3 and V is TRBV4-3; TRBD2 might be the D (5 bases). Germline values: CDR1 LGHNA, CDR2 YSLEER. V dropped 0 bases and J dropped 1 base, with 11 bases sitting between them. The CDR3 has 16 residues. The CDR3 DNA sequence: TGCGCCAGCAGCCAAGACCTGAGGGTTCGCACAGATACGCAGTATTTT. Its translation is CASSQDLRVRTDTQYF.

The chain carries TRBV28 and TRBJ2-4; 12 bases map to TRBD2. The CDR3 sequence is 17 residues long. V dropped 5 bases and J dropped 0; count of bases not matched to a gene: 5. Germline CDR1 MDHEN, CDR2 SYDVKM. CDR3 sequence reads: CASSVTSGGLAKNIQYF. In DNA form, the CDR3 reads TGTGCCAGCAGTGTGACTAGCGGGGGCTTAGCCAAAAACATTCAGTACTTC.

The chain joins TRBV10-1 to TRBJ2-7, with unresolved D. Germline CDR1 WNHNN, CDR2 SYGVQD (reference sequence). The CDR3 sequence is 12 residues long. V was shortened by 6 bases and J by 3 bases, with 9 bases between the two germline ends. CDR3: CASSAGSYEQYF. The CDR3 DNA follows: TGCGCCAGCAGCGCAGGAAGCTACGAGCAGTACTTC.

The V call is TRBV6-1, the J call TRBJ1-5, with TRBD1 as a possible D gene (5 bases). V gave up 0 bases and J gave up 15 bases, with 21 bases separating them. This CDR3 has 15 residues. Germline CDR1 MNHNS, CDR2 SASEGT. The CDR3 here is CASSEAGPAWGPGHF. CDR3 DNA sequence: TGTGCCAGCAGTGAAGCTGGTCCCGCCTGGGGCCCGGGGCATTTT.

This clone was detected a few times. At one end, the junction sequence differs from germline, possibly due to a read error. This sequence joins TRBV7-9 and TRBJ2-3, with 7 bases fitting TRBD2. Germline assignment: CDR1 SEHNR and CDR2 FQNEAQ (reference sequence). CDR3 length equals 14 residues. The CDR3 coding sequence is TGTGCCAACAGCTTAACCGGGAGGATCGATACGCAGTATTTT. It translates to CANSLTGRIDTQYF.

Comments on this clone: A junction boundary mismatches the germline segment, possibly from a read error. The rearrangement joins TRBV29-1 to TRBJ2-7; 7 bases map to TRBD1. CDR3 size: 14 residues. Germline values: CDR1 SQVTM, CDR2 ANQGSEA. CDR3 DNA: TGCGGCGTTGAAGTGGGGACAGCTACCTACGAGCAGTACTTC. Amino acid sequence: CGVEVGTATYEQYF.

The chain couples TRBV7-9 to TRBJ1-2, with D unresolved. Trimming removed 1 base from V and 10 bases from J, with 10 bases in between. The V gene's germline CDR1 is SEHNR and CDR2 FQNEAQ (reference sequence). The CDR3 loop spans 12 amino acids. The CDR3 loop reads CASSLEGGIYTF. CDR3 DNA sequence: TGTGCCAGCAGCTTAGAGGGCGGGATCTACACCTTC.

Comment on this clone: The junction and the germline gene differ at one end; a read error may be behind it. The chain employs TRBV5-4 and TRBJ2-6; tentatively, D is TRBD1 (6 bases). CDR3 size: 15 residues. Germline-derived CDR1 and CDR2 are SGHNT and YYREEE (reference sequence). The CDR3 sequence is CASVSAGAGANGLTF. The DNA of the CDR3 is TGTGCCAGCGTATCCGCAGGGGCTGGGGCCAACGGCCTGACTTTC. Variable domain in full (rest from reference TRBV5-4 and TRBJ2-6): ETGVTQSPTHLIKTRGQQVTLRCSSQSGHNTVSWYQQALGQGPQFIFQYYREEENGRGNFPPRFSGLQFPNYSSELNVNALELDDSALYLCASVSAGAGANGLTFGAGSRLTVL.

This chain links TRBV6-5 with TRBJ2-7, with D possibly being TRBD1 (5 bases). CDR1 MNHEY and CDR2 SVGAGI come from the germline V gene. The CDR3 loop spans 13 amino acids. V was cut by 6 bases and J by 6 bases, with 15 bases left in between. The CDR3: CASSDKLQGEQYF. CDR3 coding DNA: TGTGCCAGCAGCGATAAATTGCAGGGCGAGCAGTACTTC.

The genes are TRBV28 and TRBJ2-1, with 7 bases identical to TRBD1. The V and J ends lost 2 bases and 6 bases, in that order; junction bases with no gene match: 16. The CDR3 spans 18 residues. CDR1 and CDR2 (germline): MDHEN, SYDVKM. The DNA for the CDR3 is TGTGCCAGCAGTTTAGGGCTAGTATACGACAGGGAGTCCAATGAGCAGTTCTTC. Translating it yields CASSLGLVYDRESNEQFF.

V and J are TRBV30 and TRBJ2-3, with TRBD1 matching 7 bases. J gave up 0 bases and V 8 bases, and 5 bases lay outside the gene matches. The CDR3 is 13 amino acids. The V gene's germline CDR1 is GTSNPN and CDR2 SVGIG (reference sequence). CDR3 residues: CAQGVLSTDTQYF. CDR3 DNA sequence: TGTGCCCAGGGGGTTCTCAGCACAGATACGCAGTATTTT.

The chain has TRBV4-3 and TRBJ1-5; D not resolved. With 0 bases removed from V and 6 bases from J, the gap between germline ends came to 9 bases. Per germline, CDR1 LGHNA and CDR2 YSLEER. The CDR3 spans 14 residues. CDR3 in amino acids: CASSQDRSFQPQHF. CDR3 DNA sequence: TGCGCCAGCAGCCAAGATCGGAGCTTTCAGCCCCAGCATTTT.

The chain uses TRBV4-3 and TRBJ2-3; 9 nucleotides match TRBD1. This CDR3 contains 17 residues. After removal of 0 bases from V and 5 bases from J, the junction contained 9 bases not matched to a gene. The germline CDR1 and CDR2 sequences are LGHNA and YSLEER. DNA of the CDR3: TGCGCCAGCAGCCAAGAGAACCGACAGGGGGTAGTAGATACGCAGTATTTT. Translating it yields CASSQENRQGVVDTQYF.

V and J are TRBV28 and TRBJ2-6, with 9 bases fitting TRBD1. CDR1 is MDHEN, CDR2 SYDVKM, per germline. Germline trimming cut 3 bases from V and 3 bases from J; bases unmatched to any gene: 6. The CDR3 has 17 amino acids. The CDR3 reads CASSFGQGFRGANVLTF. The CDR3 coding sequence is TGTGCCAGCAGTTTTGGACAGGGGTTCCGTGGGGCCAACGTCCTGACTTTC.

V and J are TRBV10-3 and TRBJ1-2; 8 nucleotides match TRBD1. Germline V gene data show CDR1 as ENHRY and CDR2 as SYGVKD. This CDR3 has 13 residues. V gave up 0 bases and J gave up 7 bases; unmatched junction bases: 1. CDR3 coding DNA: TGTGCCATCAGTGAGTCCACAGGGGGTGGCTACACCTTC. Protein product: CAISESTGGGYTF.

This clone was seen a handful of times. The chain has TRBV5-4 and TRBJ1-1; 8 bases fit TRBD1. Germline V gene data show CDR1 as SGHNT and CDR2 as YYREEE (reference sequence). The CDR3 has 16 residues. The trim removed 5 bases at V and 3 bases at J, leaving 12 bases unmatched. CDR3 sequence: CASSSAAGQGYTEAFF. For the CDR3, the DNA is TGTGCCAGCAGTTCAGCAGCAGGACAGGGATACACTGAAGCTTTCTTT.

The V and J genes are TRBV2 and TRBJ2-5; TRBD2 aligns across 11 bases. The CDR3 is 15 amino acids. V dropped 4 bases and J dropped 3; count of bases not matched to a gene: 4. Germline V gene sequence: CDR1 SNHLY, CDR2 FYNNEI. This CDR3 is CASSGPGLAEETQYF. The CDR3 DNA reads TGTGCCAGCAGTGGACCGGGACTAGCGGAAGAGACCCAGTACTTC.

This rearrangement joins TRBV28 to TRBJ1-4; 9 bases agree with TRBD1. The CDR3 length is 19 residues. CDR1 is MDHEN and CDR2 is SYDVKM in the germline V gene. V was clipped by 5 bases and J by 1 base; unmatched bases: 14. The CDR3 DNA reads as TGTGCCAGCAGTCCCCTGGACAGGGGAGGGATCAAAACTAATGAAAAACTGTTTTTT. It yields the protein CASSPLDRGGIKTNEKLFF. Filled out from reference TRBV28 and TRBJ1-4, the complete variable domain reads DVKVTQSSRYLVKRTGEKVFLECVQDMDHENMFWYRQDPGLGLRLIYFSYDVKMKEKGDIPEGYSVSREKKERFSLILESASTNQTSMYLCASSPLDRGGIKTNEKLFFGSGTQLSVL.

The rearrangement joins TRBV5-6 to TRBJ1-1, with TRBD1 matching over 7 bases. This CDR3 is built from 15 residues. V lost 3 bases and J lost 0; bases outside the gene matches: 5. The germline V gene encodes CDR1 SGHDT and CDR2 YYEEEE. The CDR3 loop is CASSWSDRLNTEAFF. The CDR3 bases are TGTGCCAGCAGCTGGTCGGACAGGTTGAACACTGAAGCTTTCTTT.

This chain joins TRBV5-6 and TRBJ1-2; D unclear. This CDR3 contains 15 residues. Germline loops: CDR1 SGHDT, CDR2 YYEEEE. V was trimmed by 4 bases and J by 0 bases, leaving 13 bases between them. The CDR3 sequence: CASSRIEGPNYGYTF. The CDR3 DNA is TGTGCCAGCAGCCGAATAGAGGGCCCTAACTATGGCTACACCTTC. Drawing the rest from reference TRBV5-6 and TRBJ1-2, the complete variable domain is DAGVTQSPTHLIKTRGQQVTLRCSPKSGHDTVSWYQQALGQGPQFIFQYYEEEERQRGNFPDRFSGHQFPNYSSELNVNALLLGDSALYLCASSRIEGPNYGYTFGSGTRLTVV.

This rearrangement joins TRBV29-1 to TRBJ1-5; TRBD1 matches at 12 bases. Unmatched junction bases numbered 7, after V lost 6 bases and J lost 7 bases. The germline gives CDR1 SQVTM, CDR2 ANQGSEA. The CDR3 is made up of 14 amino acids. The CDR3 here is CSVGGQGAGQPQHF. CDR3 coding DNA: TGCAGCGTAGGGGGACAGGGGGCAGGACAGCCCCAGCATTTT.

V and J are TRBV19 and TRBJ1-2; D unresolved. Germline V lookup: CDR1 LNHDA, CDR2 SQIVND (reference sequence). The CDR3 has 15 residues. V gave up 3 bases and J gave up 4 bases, with 15 bases separating them. CDR3 region: CASSIGEEDFYGYTF. The CDR3 DNA reads as TGTGCCAGTAGTATTGGGGAGGAAGACTTCTATGGCTACACCTTC.

The V call is TRBV28, the J call TRBJ1-4, with D unresolved. Trimming removed 4 bases from V and 4 bases from J, with 13 bases in between. The length of the CDR3 is 15 residues. The germline V gene encodes CDR1 MDHEN and CDR2 SYDVKM. CDR3 region: CASSSHSLDNEKLFF. CDR3 nucleotide sequence: TGTGCCAGCAGTTCCCACTCCCTAGATAATGAAAAACTGTTTTTT.